Below are 21 T cell receptor beta chains sequenced from a single sample in a study of T cell responses to AZD1222 COVID-19 vaccine. The method was immunoSEQ multiplex PCR; TCRdb's version includes in-frame clones alone and lacks a portion of them. The sample lists over 80,000 clones; about 89% were seen once. The sample here was peripheral blood, taken 28 days after the second AZD1222 dose. The receptors stem from an adult who received the AZD1222 COVID-19 vaccine.

The V call is TRBV24-1, the J call TRBJ2-5; D is ambiguous. Germline CDR1 and CDR2: KGHDR and SFDVKD. The CDR3 is 13 residues long. Trimming took 4 bases from V and 4 from J, leaving 9 bases between them. CDR3 region: CATSDRTRETQYF. CDR3 nucleotide sequence: TGTGCCACCAGTGACAGGACGAGAGAGACCCAGTACTTC.

The chain joins TRBV19 to TRBJ1-1; D not resolved. Trimming stripped 0 bases from V and 6 bases from J, with 11 bases between. Germline V gene sequence: CDR1 LNHDA, CDR2 SQIVND (reference sequence). The length of the CDR3 is 14 residues. Here the CDR3 DNA reads TGTGCCAGTAGTATAGATCCTTCGAGCTCTGAAGCTTTCTTT. Translating it yields CASSIDPSSSEAFF.

This chain's CDR3 is CASSVEPGLHYNEQFF. CDR3 in DNA: TGTGCCAGCAGCGTGGAACCGGGACTGCATTACAATGAGCAGTTCTTC. The chain is built from TRBV9 and TRBJ2-1, with D tentatively TRBD2 (6 bases). Looked up from germline, CDR1 is SGDLS and CDR2 is YYNGEE. The germline V and J ends were trimmed by 2 bases and 4 bases, with 16 bases remaining between them. The CDR3 consists of 16 residues.

The chain carries TRBV29-1 and TRBJ1-4; tentatively, D is TRBD1 (5 bases). The V gene lost 5 bases and the J gene lost 10 bases, with 14 bases spanning the gap. The CDR3 consists of 12 residues. Germline V CDR1 and CDR2: SQVTM, ANQGSEA. Here the CDR3 reads CSVRDPRGKLFF. DNA of the CDR3: TGCAGCGTTAGGGACCCACGGGGAAAACTGTTTTTT.

The chain links TRBV27 to TRBJ2-3; no firm D call. The CDR3 sequence is 12 residues long. Trimming left V 0 bases short and J 6 bases short, with 4 bases between. The germline V gene encodes CDR1 MNHEY and CDR2 SMNVEV (reference sequence). CDR3 sequence (DNA): TGTGCCAGCAGTTTATCGGGGGATACGCAGTATTTT. Its protein is CASSLSGDTQYF.

This sequence joins TRBV23-1 and TRBJ2-7, with TRBD1 matching over 7 bases. TRBV23-1 is known as an ORF, though its function is uncertain. With V trimmed by 4 bases and J by 3 bases, 6 bases remained unmatched. The CDR3 has 14 amino acids. The CDR3 bases are TGCGCCAGCAGTCCGGGACAGACTTGCTACGAGCAGTACTTC. Protein product: CASSPGQTCYEQYF.

This chain connects TRBV28 to TRBJ1-4; a possible D gene is TRBD1 (5 bases). Germline V CDR1 and CDR2: MDHEN, SYDVKM. CDR3 length: 15 amino acids. V was pared by 5 bases and J by 8 bases, with 18 bases between. The CDR3 loop reads CASSPLIGTGEKLFF. The CDR3 DNA sequence: TGTGCCAGCAGTCCGTTAATAGGGACTGGCGAAAAACTGTTTTTT.

The chain uses TRBV7-2 and TRBJ1-5; D is uncertain. Germline V gene sequence: CDR1 SGHTA, CDR2 FQGNSA. This CDR3 has 14 amino acids. Between the trimmed V and J ends, which lost 1 base and 0 bases, there was a span of 4 bases. The chain's CDR3 is CASSLDGSNQPQHF. CDR3 DNA: TGTGCCAGCAGCTTAGATGGTAGCAATCAGCCCCAGCATTTT.

The chain is built from TRBV6-5 and TRBJ1-1; 8 nucleotides align to TRBD1. The CDR3 length is 14 residues. The germline V gene has CDR1 MNHEY and CDR2 SVGAGI. V trimming: 4 bases; J trimming: 9 bases; junction bases outside the gene matches: 10. CDR3 amino acids: CASSSSGQGDKAFF. DNA of the CDR3: TGTGCCAGCAGTTCGAGCGGACAGGGAGACAAAGCTTTCTTT.

The chain recombines TRBV9 with TRBJ2-5, with D possibly TRBD2 on 6 matching bases. Germline V gene lookup returns CDR1 SGDLS and CDR2 YYNGEE. The germline V and J ends were trimmed by 1 base and 2 bases, with 12 bases remaining between them. This CDR3 comprises 15 residues. CDR3 DNA sequence: TGTGCCAGCAGCGTAAACCCGGGAGAGCAAGAGACCCAGTACTTC. Protein: CASSVNPGEQETQYF.

This chain joins TRBV19 and TRBJ2-1; D is possibly TRBD2 (6 bases). This CDR3 has 16 amino acids. Trimming took 5 bases from V and 8 from J, leaving 22 bases between them. Germline CDR1 LNHDA, CDR2 SQIVND (reference sequence). This CDR3 reads CASSPLGSGRRDEQFF. The CDR3 DNA is TGTGCCAGTAGTCCCCTGGGTAGCGGAAGACGGGATGAGCAGTTCTTC.

The gene calls are TRBV27 and TRBJ2-3; the match to TRBD2 covers 9 bases. The CDR3 runs to 14 residues. Looked up from germline, CDR1 is MNHEY and CDR2 is SMNVEV (reference sequence). V lost 6 bases to trimming and J lost 4 bases; unmatched junction nucleotides: 5. In nucleotides, the CDR3 is TGTGCCAGCAGCGCCGGGACTAGCTCAGATACGCAGTATTTT. The encoded protein is CASSAGTSSDTQYF.

The rearrangement uses TRBV6-4 and TRBJ1-1, with 9 bases lining up with TRBD1. The germline V gene has CDR1 MRHNA and CDR2 SNTAGT. This CDR3 has 15 amino acids. The J segment lost 0 bases and the V segment lost 8 bases, leaving 7 bases of the junction unmatched. The CDR3 reads CASPNRGLMNTEAFF. The CDR3 region has the DNA TGTGCCAGCCCAAACAGGGGGCTTATGAACACTGAAGCTTTCTTT.

This sequence joins TRBV6-5 and TRBJ2-1; 10 bases fit TRBD1. Germline V CDR1 and CDR2: MNHEY, SVGAGI. This CDR3 contains 13 residues. J was trimmed by 10 bases and V by 6 bases; bases with no gene match: 6. The CDR3 reads CASRGDRGREQFF. For the CDR3, the DNA is TGTGCCAGCAGGGGGGACAGGGGACGGGAGCAGTTCTTC.

V gene TRBV29-1 combines with J gene TRBJ1-3; D is ambiguous. The CDR3 runs to 14 residues. Looked up from germline, CDR1 is SQVTM and CDR2 is ANQGSEA. The germline V and J ends were trimmed by 6 bases and 0 bases, with 12 bases remaining between them. For the CDR3, the DNA is TGCAGCGTCGGGTGGGCTGGCTCTGGAAACACCATATATTTT. It is translated as CSVGWAGSGNTIYF.

The V and J genes are TRBV19 and TRBJ2-2; TRBD1 is a possible D gene (5 bases). Germline lookup yields CDR1 LNHDA and CDR2 SQIVND (reference sequence). Trimming pared 3 bases from V and 6 bases from J, leaving 11 bases between. The CDR3 runs to 14 residues. This chain's CDR3 is CASSIQGAPGELFF. As DNA, the CDR3 is TGTGCCAGTAGTATTCAAGGGGCCCCCGGGGAGCTGTTTTTT.

The V call is TRBV28, the J call TRBJ1-4; maybe TRBD1 (6 bases). The CDR3 is made up of 14 amino acids. Trimming took 7 bases from V and 6 from J, leaving 15 bases between them. Per the germline V gene, CDR1 is MDHEN and CDR2 is SYDVKM. CDR3 nucleotide sequence: TGTGCCAGCACTACACCGGGGGGCGATGAAAAACTGTTTTTT. Protein product: CASTTPGGDEKLFF.

The gene calls are TRBV20-1 and TRBJ2-7, with D perhaps TRBD2 (6 bases). The CDR3 spans 14 residues. The V end was cut by 3 bases, the J end by 5 bases, with 17 bases between. The germline V gene has CDR1 DFQATT and CDR2 SNEGSKA (reference sequence). The CDR3, as DNA: TGCAGTGCTAGTCTGGGACTTCGGCCCCACGAGCAGTACTTC. It codes for CSASLGLRPHEQYF.

This sequence joins TRBV28 and TRBJ2-1, with TRBD2 matching over 14 bases. The CDR3 runs 19 residues. The J segment lost 3 bases and the V segment lost 3 bases, leaving 10 bases of the junction unmatched. CDR1 MDHEN and CDR2 SYDVKM come from the germline V gene. In nucleotides, the CDR3 is TGTGCCAGCAGTTTCTTGGGACTAGCGGGAGTTGGATACTACAATGAGCAGTTCTTC. It is translated as CASSFLGLAGVGYYNEQFF.

This chain links TRBV5-6 with TRBJ1-2, with TRBD1 matching 11 bases. Germline trimming cut 4 bases from V and 4 bases from J; bases unmatched to any gene: 3. Germline V gene lookup returns CDR1 SGHDT and CDR2 YYEEEE. CDR3 length: 14 amino acids. The CDR3 region is CASSPGQGVYGYTF. CDR3 coding DNA: TGTGCCAGCAGCCCGGGACAGGGGGTCTATGGCTACACCTTC. Supplemented by reference TRBV5-6 and TRBJ1-2, the full variable domain reads DAGVTQSPTHLIKTRGQQVTLRCSPKSGHDTVSWYQQALGQGPQFIFQYYEEEERQRGNFPDRFSGHQFPNYSSELNVNALLLGDSALYLCASSPGQGVYGYTFGSGTRLTVV.

The chain links TRBV7-9 to TRBJ2-1; 8 bases are a match to TRBD2. The CDR3 has 16 residues. Germline CDR1 and CDR2: SEHNR and FQNEAQ (reference sequence). Trimming at V came to 5 bases and at J to 7 bases, leaving 13 bases not matched to a gene. CDR3 sequence reads: CASSRRIAGSGNEQFF. The CDR3 coding sequence is TGTGCCAGCAGCCGACGCATAGCGGGATCGGGGAATGAGCAGTTCTTC.